This TCR beta chain was captured in a study of blood T cell repertoires in COVID-19. As processed by the authors: It was from reference gene primer amplification that nucleated cell counts were estimated. Some clones are missing from TCRdb's copy, which holds only in-frame ones; the method was immunoSEQ multiplex PCR. D and trimming come from the DNA, and the V and J calls and clone size come from that table. The table lists 150,000 to 200,000 clones, roughly 83% of them singletons. Looked up from germline, CDR1 is LGHNT and CDR2 is FRNRAP. The CDR3 runs 16 residues. Trimming removed 4 bases from V and 2 bases from J, with 14 bases in between. Recovery meant two consecutive negative NP/OP PCR tests, professional clearance, or resolved symptoms.

The sample was PBMCs or T cells enriched from blood (not recorded which). This clonotype originated in a woman in her 30s who had recovered from COVID-19. The chain uses TRBV12-5 and TRBJ2-2; tentative D call: TRBD1 (8 bases). The chain's CDR3 is CASGSDRGLNTGELFF. CDR3 DNA: TGTGCTAGTGGTTCAGACAGGGGACTAAACACCGGGGAGCTGTTTTTT.